The T cell receptor beta chain under discussion was sequenced for a study of T-cell reconstitution after alpha-beta-depleted transplantation in children (dated by TCRdb to the mid-2010s). Broadly, across the study: Using TCR repertoire profiling, the study followed T-cell immune reconstitution in a quantitative way in children after TCRalphabeta/CD19-depleted allogeneic hematopoietic cell transplantation. General study outcomes and caveats: The apparently early alphabetaT-cell count recovery about two months after transplant was reportedly dependent on only several hundred rapidly expanded clones derived from non-depleted graft cells. Over subsequent months, a decline in hyperexpanded clone frequencies was noted, and after one year, T-cell counts and TCRbeta diversity were mostly ascribed to newly produced T cells. In some patients, the high TCRbeta diversity seen at day 60 was put down to recipient T cells and intrathymic progenitors that had survived conditioning.

The CDR3 runs 13 residues from the cysteine to the phenylalanine. Only the CDR3 region is kept as DNA, spanning 39 bases read in frame from base 1. Trimming takes 6 bases from V and 4 bases from J, and the germline ends sit 10 bases apart. Library preparation was by PCR. TCRdb records Illumina HiSeq 2500 as the sequencer. TCR library preparation used molecular barcoding, with unique molecular identifiers applied to normalize quantification of the TCRbeta repertoire. TCRdb ran its own pipeline on the public reads, namely fastp trimming at Q25 and MiXCR clone calling, and kept in-frame beta chains. Identical CDR3 protein sequences are pooled into one entry, listed with their most common genes and DNA. The sample table lists 200,000 to 250,000 distinct CDR3 sequences, approximately 10% of them with a count of one. The ten largest make up roughly 27% of the sample. The treatment or condition label here, explained by the study, means: allogeneic hematopoietic cell transplantation with graft depleted of TCRalphabeta T cells and CD19 B cells. Transplant recipients were children who received TCRalphabeta/CD19-depleted allogeneic hematopoietic cell grafts.

This clonotype was found many times. Its target antigen remains unknown. Per-nucleotide qualities are absent, and no much larger clonotype sits a single base away. The receptor chain draws on TRBV12-3 or TRBV12-4 and TRBJ1-5; no D gene is confidently identified. Material: PBMCs, obtained before TCRalphabeta/CD19-depleted stem cell transplant. The sequence was obtained from a child less than two years old with acute myeloid leukemia, due to receive a stem cell transplant. The DNA is as follows: TGTGCCAGCAGCTGGAGCACAAATCAGCCCCAGCATTTT. This gives the protein CASSWSTNQPQHF.